The present TCR beta chain was sequenced within a study of blood T cell repertoires in COVID-19. While infection was still active, Seattle patients were enrolled and then followed longitudinally. Profiled with immunoSEQ multiplex PCR; TCRdb holds only in-frame clones, not every one. This sample has approximately 25,000 clones, with 65% to 75% found just once. Deletions cut 5 bases from V and 4 bases from J, with 12 bases between. This CDR3 contains 14 residues. Germline CDR1 and CDR2: MDHEN and SYDVKM. This clonotype was obtained from a man in his fifties with COVID-19, enrolled during active disease. The sequencing sample was made of peripheral blood. The chain links TRBV28 to TRBJ1-5; no clear D gene. CDR3 DNA: TGTGCCAGCAGTGACGGCGACATAAATCAGCCCCAGCATTTT. Translation gives CASSDGDINQPQHF. Complete variable domain (other parts from reference TRBV28 and TRBJ1-5): DVKVTQSSRYLVKRTGEKVFLECVQDMDHENMFWYRQDPGLGLRLIYFSYDVKMKEKGDIPEGYSVSREKKERFSLILESASTNQTSMYLCASSDGDINQPQHFGDGTRLSIL.